Given below is one T cell receptor beta chain in context. The data derive from a study of blood T cell repertoires in COVID-19. Data came from immunoSEQ multiplex PCR; TCRdb stores just in-frame clones and leaves some out. Of 150,000 to 200,000 clones in the sample, approximately 91% were seen once. From germline, CDR1 is PRHDT and CDR2 FYEKMQ (reference sequence). Trimming pared 3 bases from V and 4 bases from J, leaving 3 bases between. The CDR3 is made up of 11 amino acids. This clonotype originated in a man aged 18-30 years with acute or convalescent COVID-19. Material: peripheral blood. The chain links TRBV13 to TRBJ2-5; no clear D. The CDR3 here is CASSLAETQYF. For the CDR3, the DNA is TGTGCCAGCAGCTTGGCAGAGACCCAGTACTTC.